This entry describes one TCR beta chain. This record belongs to a study of blood T cell repertoires in COVID-19. As for the study in general: Both acute and convalescent COVID-19 samples were obtained from the United States, Italy and Spain. T cells, B-cell-depleted T cells, or PBMCs supplied cDNA or gDNA.

The CDR3 contains 12 residues. Trimming removed 6 bases from V and 5 bases from J, with 11 bases in between. CDR1 and CDR2 from the germline V gene are MNHEY and SMNVEV (reference sequence). Under the authors' procedure: Nucleated cell number was recorded as an estimate derived from reference gene primer amplification. Sequencing used immunoSEQ multiplex PCR; TCRdb keeps in-frame clones, though not all of them. D and trimming were read from the DNA, whereas the V and J calls and clone size are those reported in that table. The repertoire consists of around 50,000 clones, with roughly 80% occurring once and the leading ten covering approximately 5%.

The sequencing sample was made of peripheral blood. The TCR originated in a human donor in a cohort sampled during active COVID-19. The V call is TRBV27, the J call TRBJ2-7; D perhaps matches TRBD1 (5 bases). The CDR3 reads CASRGHRDEQYF. The CDR3 bases are TGTGCCAGCAGGGGGCACCGGGACGAGCAGTACTTC.